Below, one TCR beta chain is given with its context. Profiling relied on immunoSEQ multiplex PCR, and the TCRdb table lists in-frame clones only, not all of them. Of 200,000 or so clones listed, roughly 84% are singletons. The sample is drawn from a study of cytomegalovirus exposure and HLA in healthy donors. CDR3 length: 12 residues. Trimming cost V 3 bases and J 1 base, with 3 bases left between them. CDR1 and CDR2 (germline): MDHEN, SYDVKM. The chain couples TRBV28 to TRBJ1-2; D gene unclear. The sample taken for sequencing was PBMCs. The TCR sequence derives from a woman aged 18-29 years in good health and CMV-seropositive. CDR3 DNA: TGTGCCAGCAGTTTCAGTAACTATGGCTACACCTTC. Amino acids: CASSFSNYGYTF.